This TCR beta chain emerged from a study of blood T cell repertoires in COVID-19. Background on the study: Whether acute or convalescent, the COVID-19 samples came from the United States, Italy and Spain. PBMCs, B-cell-depleted T cells, or T cells were the source of the cDNA or gDNA that made up the material.

In the original workflow: Amplification of reference gene primers was used by the study to estimate nucleated cell counts. TCRdb's table, derived via immunoSEQ multiplex PCR, lists solely in-frame clones and lacks some. V, J and clone size derive from that table, while D and trimming were established from the DNA sequence. The sample comprises 60,000 to 85,000 clones, about nine tenths of which are singletons, and around 30% rests with the top ten. This CDR3 is built from 14 residues. The V and J ends lost 3 bases and 5 bases respectively, with 14 bases between them. The germline CDR1 and CDR2 sequences are SGDLS and YYNGEE.

Specimen: peripheral blood. The TCR sequence derives from a woman of 80 years or more with active or convalescent COVID-19. The chain couples TRBV9 to TRBJ1-1, with a possible D match to TRBD1 (6 bases). Here the CDR3 reads CASSAEQGFTEAFF. The CDR3 coding sequence is TGTGCCAGCAGCGCCGAACAGGGTTTTACTGAAGCTTTCTTT.